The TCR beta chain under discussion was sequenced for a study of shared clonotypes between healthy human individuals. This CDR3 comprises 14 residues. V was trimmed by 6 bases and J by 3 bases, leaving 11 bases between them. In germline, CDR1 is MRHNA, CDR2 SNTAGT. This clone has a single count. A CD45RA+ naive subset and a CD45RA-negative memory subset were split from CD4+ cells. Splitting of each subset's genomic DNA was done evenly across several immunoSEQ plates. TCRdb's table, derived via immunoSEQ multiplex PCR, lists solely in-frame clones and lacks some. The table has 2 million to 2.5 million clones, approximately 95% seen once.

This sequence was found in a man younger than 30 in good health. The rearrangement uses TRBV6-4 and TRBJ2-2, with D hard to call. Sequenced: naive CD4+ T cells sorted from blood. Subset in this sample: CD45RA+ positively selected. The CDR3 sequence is CASRKEAYTGELFF. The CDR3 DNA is TGTGCCAGCAGAAAAGAAGCCTACACCGGGGAGCTGTTTTTT.